These 19 T cell receptor beta chains share one sample of origin, sequenced in a study (dated by TCRdb to the mid-2010s). The library relied on RT-PCR. Sequencing was carried out with an Illumina MiSeq. TCRdb reran the public reads through fastp at Q25 and MiXCR, keeping productive beta chains. Entries are consolidated by CDR3 protein sequence, retaining the most common genes and DNA. For this sample the table gives approximately 720,000 distinct CDR3 sequences, of which 12% to 15% were detected only once. Jointly, the top ten make up 3% to 4.5% of the sample. The sample consisted of memory CD4+ T cells from blood. The source is a female donor in good health, serving as a healthy control.

This clonotype was counted a few times. J is TRBJ2-7 and V is TRBV9; tentatively, D is TRBD1 or TRBD2 (5 bases each). The CDR3 sequence is 14 residues long. The germline CDR1 and CDR2 sequences are SGDLS and YYNGEE. Deletions cut 4 bases from V and 2 bases from J, with 13 bases between. The CDR3 bases are TGTGCCAGCAGCAACCGTGAGGGGCCCTACGAGCAGTACTTC. Amino acids: CASSNREGPYEQYF.

Written as DNA, the CDR3 is TGTGCCAGCTCACCTTTCGACAGGGGTAGCACCGGGGAGCTGTTTTTT. Protein sequence: CASSPFDRGSTGELFF. The rearrangement joins TRBV18 to TRBJ2-2; 8 nucleotides match TRBD1. The CDR3 is made up of 16 amino acids. The V segment lost 3 bases and the J segment 4 bases; nucleotides outside the gene matches: 7. The germline V gene encodes CDR1 KGHSH and CDR2 LQKENI.

This sequence joins TRBV7-6 and TRBJ2-1; 9 bases fit TRBD2. The length of the CDR3 is 17 residues. The V segment lost 0 bases and the J segment 4 bases; nucleotides outside the gene matches: 7. Germline V gives CDR1 SGHVS, CDR2 FNYEAQ. CDR3 bases: TGTGCCAGCAGCTTAGCGCTCCTAGCGGGGCTGTACAATGAGCAGTTCTTC. This translates into CASSLALLAGLYNEQFF.

Only one count was recorded for this clonotype. V is TRBV19 and J is TRBJ2-6; D possibly corresponds to TRBD1 (6 bases). The CDR3 is 18 amino acids. V dropped 4 bases and J dropped 0 bases, with 16 bases sitting between them. Germline V gene lookup returns CDR1 LNHDA and CDR2 SQIVND (reference sequence). The CDR3 spells CASSKDSHTFSGANVLTF. DNA for the CDR3: TGTGCCAGTAGTAAGGACAGCCATACCTTCTCTGGGGCCAACGTCCTGACTTTC.

This clonotype was recorded many times. The chain employs TRBV6-5 and TRBJ1-2; TRBD1 agrees at 9 bases. From germline, CDR1 is MNHEY and CDR2 SVGAGI. The CDR3 covers 16 residues. The trim removed 4 bases at V and 3 bases at J, leaving 9 bases unmatched. The CDR3 loop reads CASSLRTGVDDYGYTF. The CDR3 DNA reads TGTGCCAGCAGTTTAAGGACAGGGGTAGATGACTATGGCTACACCTTC.

In nucleotides, the CDR3 is TGTGCCAGCAGCCAAACCGGGACAGGGGCGAACACCGGGGAGCTGTTTTTT. Amino acid sequence: CASSQTGTGANTGELFF. The chain has TRBV7-3 and TRBJ2-2, with 10 bases lining up with TRBD1. The CDR3 loop spans 17 amino acids. After removal of 5 bases from V and 0 bases from J, the junction contained 6 bases not matched to a gene. Germline CDR1 SGHTA, CDR2 FQGTGA.

This rearrangement joins TRBV18 to TRBJ1-6, with TRBD1 matching over 10 bases. After removal of 6 bases from V and 8 bases from J, the junction contained 7 bases not matched to a gene. The CDR3 is made up of 15 amino acids. CDR1 is KGHSH and CDR2 is LQKENI in the germline V gene. The CDR3 is CASSPTGGLDSPLHF. The CDR3 region has the DNA TGTGCCAGCTCGCCGACAGGGGGCCTAGATTCACCCCTCCACTTT.

There are a few counts of this clonotype. The chain links TRBV2 to TRBJ1-3; 10 nucleotides align to TRBD1. The CDR3 is 14 amino acids. Trimming removed 6 bases from V and 3 bases from J; junction bases left unmatched: 2. Germline CDR1 is SNHLY and CDR2 is FYNNEI. The CDR3 DNA reads as TGTGCCAGCAGGACAGGGGGCGTTGGAAACACCATATATTTT. This sequence encodes CASRTGGVGNTIYF.

The rearrangement links TRBV29-1 to TRBJ2-5, with 7 bases matching TRBD1. Germline V gene sequence: CDR1 SQVTM, CDR2 ANQGSEA. The CDR3 runs to 10 residues. With 7 bases clipped from V and 9 bases from J, the junction kept 5 bases outside the gene matches. CDR3 sequence reads: CSANRGSQYF. The CDR3 DNA follows: TGCAGCGCAAACAGGGGATCCCAGTACTTC.

The J gene is TRBJ2-2, the V gene TRBV3-1; possibly TRBD2 for D (6 bases). CDR3 length equals 14 residues. Trimming took 6 bases from V and 2 from J, leaving 10 bases between them. The V gene's germline CDR1 is LGHDT and CDR2 YNNKEL (reference sequence). As DNA, the CDR3 is TGTGCCAGCAGACGCGGGGAAAACACCGGGGAGCTGTTTTTT. Translated, it gives CASRRGENTGELFF. Using reference TRBV3-1 and TRBJ2-2 for the parts outside the CDR3, the full variable domain is DTAVSQTPKYLVTQMGNDKSIKCEQNLGHDTMYWYKQDSKKFLKIMFSYNNKELIINETVPNRFSPKSPDKAHLNLHINSLELGDSAVYFCASRRGENTGELFFGEGSRLTVL.

Notes on this clonotype: A much larger clone lies one base from this, so it may be a read error. The chain couples TRBV5-4 to TRBJ2-3; 7 nucleotides agree with TRBD1. Looked up from germline, CDR1 is SGHNT and CDR2 is YYREEE (reference sequence). This CDR3 comprises 14 residues. V trimming: 2 bases; J trimming: 2 bases; junction bases outside the gene matches: 2. CDR3 in amino acids: CASSFGQVTDTQYF. DNA for the CDR3: TGTGCCAGCAGCTTTGGACAGGTCACAGATACGCAGTATTTT.

V is TRBV7-3 and J is TRBJ2-1; 9 bases align to TRBD1. This CDR3 contains 17 residues. CDR1 SGHTA and CDR2 FQGTGA come from the germline V gene. Trimming at V came to 1 base and at J to 6 bases, leaving 10 bases not matched to a gene. The CDR3 nucleotides read TGTGCCAGCAGCTTAAGGGGGGCCGGACAGGGGCCCAATGAGCAGTTCTTC. Translated: CASSLRGAGQGPNEQFF.

This clonotype was counted between two and nine times. This chain links TRBV5-1 with TRBJ1-2; D uncertain. Per the germline V gene, CDR1 is SGHRS and CDR2 is YFSETQ. The CDR3 length is 13 residues. Trimming stripped 1 base from V and 4 bases from J, with 8 bases between. The CDR3 loop reads CASSLTFIYGYTF. The CDR3 region has the DNA TGCGCCAGCAGCTTGACATTTATCTATGGCTACACCTTC.

This clonotype has a count of ten or more. The chain joins TRBV20-1 to TRBJ2-7, with D possibly being TRBD2 (6 bases). Germline V gene data show CDR1 as DFQATT and CDR2 as SNEGSKA (reference sequence). V was clipped by 6 bases and J by 6 bases, with 21 bases between them. CDR3 length: 14 residues. This CDR3 is CSATRETKAGEQYF. The CDR3, as DNA: TGCAGTGCGACGCGTGAGACAAAAGCGGGCGAGCAGTACTTC.

The chain couples TRBV7-2 to TRBJ2-5, with TRBD2 matching 10 bases. Germline V gene data show CDR1 as SGHTA and CDR2 as FQGNSA. V was clipped by 5 bases and J by 6 bases; unmatched bases: 9. The CDR3 runs to 15 residues. Here the CDR3 reads CASSLLAGGTKTQYF. CDR3 DNA: TGTGCCAGCAGCCTTTTAGCGGGGGGCACCAAGACCCAGTACTTC. Looking up the rest from reference TRBV7-2 and TRBJ2-5 gives the full variable domain: GAGVSQSPSNKVTEKGKDVELRCDPISGHTALYWYRQSLGQGLEFLIYFQGNSAPDKSGLPSDRFSAERTGGSVSTLTIQRTQQEDSAVYLCASSLLAGGTKTQYFGPGTRLLVL.

The table lists this clonotype with a few counts. The DNA for the CDR3 is TGCAGTGCGGGGCCTAGCGGGAGGCAAACCTACGAGCAGTACTTC. As protein: CSAGPSGRQTYEQYF. The chain has TRBV20-1 and TRBJ2-7; TRBD2 agrees at 11 bases. This CDR3 is 15 amino acids long. V shed 6 bases and J 2 bases; nucleotides not matched to a gene: 9. Germline V gene data show CDR1 as DFQATT and CDR2 as SNEGSKA (reference sequence).

The chain links TRBV4-3 to TRBJ2-1, with 14 bases that match TRBD2. This CDR3 contains 18 residues. V lost 4 bases to trimming and J lost 1 base; unmatched junction nucleotides: 6. The germline V gene encodes CDR1 LGHNA and CDR2 YSLEER. CDR3 sequence (DNA): TGCGCCAGCAGCCCCGGGACTAGCGGGAGTTGGTCCTACAATGAGCAGTTCTTC. The encoded protein is CASSPGTSGSWSYNEQFF.

The chain combines TRBV4-2 with TRBJ2-2, with D possibly TRBD2 on 7 matching bases. The CDR3 runs 17 residues. Germline-derived CDR1 and CDR2 are LGHNA and YNFKEQ. V was trimmed by 1 base and J by 4 bases, leaving 16 bases between them. CDR3 nucleotides: TGTGCCAGCAGCCAAGCGATCGGGGGGCTTGGCACCGGGGAGCTGTTTTTT. Its translation is CASSQAIGGLGTGELFF.

There are many counts of this clonotype. CDR3 coding DNA: TGTGCCAGCAGCCTATTGGACCCTTTGAAAGCTTTCTTT. It translates to CASSLLDPLKAFF. The V call is TRBV12-3 or TRBV12-4, the J call TRBJ1-1; D call uncertain. V was clipped by 6 bases and J by 9 bases, with 17 bases between them. The CDR3 spans 13 residues.